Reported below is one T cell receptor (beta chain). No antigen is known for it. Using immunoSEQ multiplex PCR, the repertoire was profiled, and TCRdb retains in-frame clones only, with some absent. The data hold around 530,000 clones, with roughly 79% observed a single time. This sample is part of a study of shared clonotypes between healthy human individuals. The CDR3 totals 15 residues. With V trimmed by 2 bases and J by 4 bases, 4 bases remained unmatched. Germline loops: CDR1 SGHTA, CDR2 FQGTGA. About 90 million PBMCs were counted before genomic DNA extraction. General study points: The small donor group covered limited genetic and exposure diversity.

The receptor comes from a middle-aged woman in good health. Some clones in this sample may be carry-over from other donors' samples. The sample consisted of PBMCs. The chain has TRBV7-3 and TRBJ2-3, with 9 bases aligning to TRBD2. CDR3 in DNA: TGTGCCAGCAGCTTACTGGCTAGCGGGGCAGATACGCAGTATTTT. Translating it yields CASSLLASGADTQYF.